This T cell receptor beta chain was observed in a study of T cell repertoires in cytomegalovirus infection. TCRdb reprocessed the reads with MiXCR, giving one entry per CDR3 protein. This sample has about 260,000 distinct CDR3 sequences, with approximately 14% found just once. Study observations and caveats: Clonotypes of TCR beta that were HLA-C-restricted and CMV-specific dominated the ex vivo response. Carriers of CMV and the relevant HLA type were discriminated by public TCR beta frequency.

Details on this clonotype: Antigen specificity is unknown.

The sequence was collected from a human donor in good health (CMV status not recorded). Some clones in this sample may be carry-over from other donors' samples. Sequenced sample: PBMCs.

The CDR3 is CASSQEKYEGEKLFF. DNA for the CDR3: TGCGCCAGCAGCCAAGAAAAGTACGAGGGAGAAAAACTGTTTTTT. The chain couples TRBV4-1 to TRBJ1-4; no firm D call. The CDR3 has 15 amino acids. V gave up 0 bases and J gave up 8 bases, with 13 bases separating them. The germline gives CDR1 MGHRA, CDR2 YSYEKL.